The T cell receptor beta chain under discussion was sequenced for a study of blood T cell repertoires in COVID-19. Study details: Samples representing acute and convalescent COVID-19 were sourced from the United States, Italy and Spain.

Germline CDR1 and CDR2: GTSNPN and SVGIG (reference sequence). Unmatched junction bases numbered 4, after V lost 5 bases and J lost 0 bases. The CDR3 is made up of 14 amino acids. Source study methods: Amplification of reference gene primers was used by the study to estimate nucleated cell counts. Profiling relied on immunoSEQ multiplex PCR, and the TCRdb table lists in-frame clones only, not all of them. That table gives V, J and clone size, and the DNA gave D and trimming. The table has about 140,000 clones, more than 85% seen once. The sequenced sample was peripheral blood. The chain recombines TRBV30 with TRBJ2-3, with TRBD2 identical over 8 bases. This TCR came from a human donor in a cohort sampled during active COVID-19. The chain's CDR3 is CAWHSGISTDTQYF. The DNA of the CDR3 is TGTGCCTGGCATAGCGGGATTAGCACAGATACGCAGTATTTT.